This TCR beta chain was sequenced during a study of blood T cell repertoires in COVID-19. Study-wide context: Researchers got acute and convalescent COVID-19 samples from the United States, Italy and Spain. The cDNA or gDNA used as material had been derived from T cells, B-cell-depleted T cells, or PBMCs.

As processed by the authors: Amplification with reference gene primers provided the estimates of nucleated cell counts. TCRdb's copy holds only in-frame clones and misses some; the assay was immunoSEQ multiplex PCR. V and J calls and clone size follow that table, whereas D and trimming were derived from the DNA. This table holds over 120,000 clones, around 80% found once. Germline CDR1 KGHSH, CDR2 LQKENI. V lost 2 bases to trimming and J lost 7 bases, with 12 bases between them. The CDR3 loop spans 14 amino acids. The sequence derives from a woman in her fifties or sixties with acute or convalescent COVID-19. V is TRBV18 and J is TRBJ1-5, with D perhaps TRBD1 (5 bases). Sample: peripheral blood. The CDR3 loop is CASSPYWGDQPQHF. In DNA, the CDR3 is TGTGCCAGCTCACCATATTGGGGGGACCAGCCCCAGCATTTT.